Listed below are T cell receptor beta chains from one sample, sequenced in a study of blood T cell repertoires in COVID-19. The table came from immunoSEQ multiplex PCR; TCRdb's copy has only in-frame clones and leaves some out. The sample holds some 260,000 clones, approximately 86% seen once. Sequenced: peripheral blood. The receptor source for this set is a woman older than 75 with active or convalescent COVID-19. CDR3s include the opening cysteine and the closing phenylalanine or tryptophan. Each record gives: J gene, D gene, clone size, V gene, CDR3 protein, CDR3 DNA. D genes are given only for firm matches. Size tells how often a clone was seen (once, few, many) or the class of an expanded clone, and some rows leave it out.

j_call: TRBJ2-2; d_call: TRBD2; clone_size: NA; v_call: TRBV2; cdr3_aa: CASSEWLAGGTGELFF; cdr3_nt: TGTGCCAGCAGTGAATGGCTAGCGGGCGGAACCGGGGAGCTGTTTTTT
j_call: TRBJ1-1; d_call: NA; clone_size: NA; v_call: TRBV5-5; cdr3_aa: CASSLEGVRFTEAFF; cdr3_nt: TGTGCCAGCAGCTTGGAAGGGGTCAGGTTCACTGAAGCTTTCTTT
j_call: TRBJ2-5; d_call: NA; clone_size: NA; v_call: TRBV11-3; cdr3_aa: CASSQGQGSQETQYF; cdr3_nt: TGTGCCAGCAGCCAAGGGCAGGGTAGCCAAGAGACCCAGTACTTC
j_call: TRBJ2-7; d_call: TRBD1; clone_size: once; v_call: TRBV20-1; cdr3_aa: CSVRTGREQYF; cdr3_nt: TGCAGTGTTAGGACAGGAAGAGAGCAGTACTTC
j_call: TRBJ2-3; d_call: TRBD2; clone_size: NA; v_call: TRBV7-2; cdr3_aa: CASSPWTSFTDTQYF; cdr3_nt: TGTGCCAGCAGCCCCTGGACTAGTTTTACAGATACGCAGTATTTT
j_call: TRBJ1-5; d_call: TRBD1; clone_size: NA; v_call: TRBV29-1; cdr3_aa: CSARTGNNQPQHF; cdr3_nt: TGCAGCGCCAGGACAGGGAACAATCAGCCCCAGCATTTT
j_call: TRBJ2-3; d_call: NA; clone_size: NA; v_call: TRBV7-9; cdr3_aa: CASSSSGTLLLYF; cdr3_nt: TGTGCCAGCAGCTCGAGTGGGACTCTCCTTTTGTATTTT
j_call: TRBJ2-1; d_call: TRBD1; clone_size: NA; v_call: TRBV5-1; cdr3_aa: CASSSGQEYNEQFF; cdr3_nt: TGCGCCAGCAGCTCTGGACAGGAATACAATGAGCAGTTCTTC
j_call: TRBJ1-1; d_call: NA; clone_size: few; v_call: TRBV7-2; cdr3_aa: CASSLLYRTEAFF; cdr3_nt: TGTGCCAGCAGCTTATTATATCGGACTGAAGCTTTCTTT
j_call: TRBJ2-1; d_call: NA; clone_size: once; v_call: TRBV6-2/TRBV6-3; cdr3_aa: CASSYSALGGIEQFF; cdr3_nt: TGTGCCAGCAGTTACTCAGCCTTGGGGGGAATCGAGCAGTTCTTC
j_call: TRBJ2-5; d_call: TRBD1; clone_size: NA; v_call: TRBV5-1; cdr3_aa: CASSFTGGSFQETQYF; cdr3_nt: TGCGCCAGCAGCTTTACAGGGGGTTCATTCCAAGAGACCCAGTACTTC
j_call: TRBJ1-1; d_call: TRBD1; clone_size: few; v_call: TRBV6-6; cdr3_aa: CASSTGAEAFF; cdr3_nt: TGTGCCAGCAGCACAGGGGCTGAAGCTTTCTTT
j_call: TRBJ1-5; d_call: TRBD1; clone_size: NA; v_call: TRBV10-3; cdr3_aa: CAISSGQGGTAGQPQHF; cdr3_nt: TGTGCCATCAGTTCGGGACAGGGGGGTACCGCGGGTCAGCCCCAGCATTTT
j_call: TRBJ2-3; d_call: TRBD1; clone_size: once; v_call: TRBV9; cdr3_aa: CASSTRAAGQGITDTQYF; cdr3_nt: TGTGCCAGCAGCACCAGAGCGGCGGGACAGGGGATCACAGATACGCAGTATTTT
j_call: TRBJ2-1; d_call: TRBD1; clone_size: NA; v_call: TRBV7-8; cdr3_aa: CASSLRTGKTVGEQFF; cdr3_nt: TGTGCCAGCAGCTTAAGGACAGGGAAGACCGTGGGGGAGCAGTTCTTC
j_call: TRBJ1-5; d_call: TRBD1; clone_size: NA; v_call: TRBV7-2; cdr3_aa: CASSLIGDSYQPQHF; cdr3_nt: TGTGCCAGCAGCTTAATTGGGGACAGTTATCAGCCCCAGCATTTT
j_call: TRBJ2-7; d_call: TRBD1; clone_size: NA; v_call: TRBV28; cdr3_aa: CASSSGQNYEQYF; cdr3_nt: TGTGCCAGCAGTTCGGGACAGAACTACGAGCAGTACTTC
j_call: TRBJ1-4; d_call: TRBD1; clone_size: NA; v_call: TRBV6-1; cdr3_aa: CASSDPGQSEKLFF; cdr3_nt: TGTGCCAGCAGTGATCCGGGACAGAGCGAAAAACTGTTTTTT
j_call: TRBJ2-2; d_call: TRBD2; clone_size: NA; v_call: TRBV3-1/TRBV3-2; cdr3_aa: CASSHMPSGGHNTGELFF; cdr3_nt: TGTGCCAGCAGCCATATGCCTAGCGGGGGGCATAACACCGGGGAGCTGTTTTTT
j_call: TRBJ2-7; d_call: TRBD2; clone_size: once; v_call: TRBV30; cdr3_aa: CAWRVWGGSYEQYF; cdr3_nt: TGTGCCTGGAGGGTTTGGGGGGGCTCCTACGAGCAGTACTTC
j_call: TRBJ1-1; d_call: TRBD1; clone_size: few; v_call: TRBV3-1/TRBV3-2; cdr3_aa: CASSPTGVRQNTEAFF; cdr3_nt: TGTGCCAGCAGCCCAACAGGGGTCCGTCAGAACACTGAAGCTTTCTTT
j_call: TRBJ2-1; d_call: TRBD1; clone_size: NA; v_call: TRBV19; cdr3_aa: CASSPPQGWEQFF; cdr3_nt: TGTGCCAGTAGTCCTCCACAGGGGTGGGAGCAGTTCTTC
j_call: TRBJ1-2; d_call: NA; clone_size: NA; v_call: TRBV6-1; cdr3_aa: CASSEVPYGGYTF; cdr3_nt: TGTGCCAGCAGTGAAGTCCCGTACGGTGGCTACACCTTC
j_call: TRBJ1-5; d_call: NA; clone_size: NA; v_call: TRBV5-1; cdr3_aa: CASSLEGVGQPQHF; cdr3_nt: TGCGCCAGCAGCTTGGAAGGGGTAGGGCAGCCCCAGCATTTT
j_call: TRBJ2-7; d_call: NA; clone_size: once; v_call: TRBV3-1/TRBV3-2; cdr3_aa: CASSQSSLAYEQYF; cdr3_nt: TGTGCCAGCAGCCAATCTAGTCTAGCCTACGAGCAGTACTTC
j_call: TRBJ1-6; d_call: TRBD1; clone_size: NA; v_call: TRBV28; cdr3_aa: CASSVKGQGRGSPLHF; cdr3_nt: TGTGCCAGCAGTGTGAAGGGACAGGGGAGAGGGTCACCCCTCCACTTT
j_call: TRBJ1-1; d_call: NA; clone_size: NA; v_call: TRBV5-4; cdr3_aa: CASSLPGYTEAFF; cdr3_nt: TGTGCCAGCAGCTTGCCCGGGTACACTGAAGCTTTCTTT
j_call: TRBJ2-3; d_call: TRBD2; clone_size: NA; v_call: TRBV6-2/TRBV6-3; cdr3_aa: CASSFSVRSGGATDTQYF; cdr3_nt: TGTGCCAGCAGTTTCTCTGTGAGAAGCGGGGGGGCGACAGATACGCAGTATTTT
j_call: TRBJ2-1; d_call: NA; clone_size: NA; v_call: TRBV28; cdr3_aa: CASIGSSYNEQFF; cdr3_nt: TGTGCCAGCATTGGCAGCTCCTACAATGAGCAGTTCTTC
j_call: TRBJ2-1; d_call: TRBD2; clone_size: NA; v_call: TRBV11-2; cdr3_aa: CASSLGARASGSLNEQFF; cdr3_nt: TGTGCCAGCAGCTTAGGGGCCCGGGCTAGCGGGAGTTTGAATGAGCAGTTCTTC
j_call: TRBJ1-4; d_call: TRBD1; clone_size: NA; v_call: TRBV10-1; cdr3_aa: CASSDPGQGNEKLFF; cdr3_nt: TGCGCCAGCAGTGACCCGGGACAGGGGAATGAAAAACTGTTTTTT
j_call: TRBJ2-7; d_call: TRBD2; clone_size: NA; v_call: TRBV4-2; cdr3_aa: CASSQAGLAGSGSSYEQYF; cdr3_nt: TGTGCCAGCAGCCAAGCGGGACTAGCGGGCTCCGGCTCTTCCTACGAGCAGTACTTC
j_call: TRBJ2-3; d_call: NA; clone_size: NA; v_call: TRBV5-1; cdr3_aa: CASSLDGASTDTQYF; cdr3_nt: TGCGCCAGCAGCTTAGACGGAGCTAGCACAGATACGCAGTATTTT
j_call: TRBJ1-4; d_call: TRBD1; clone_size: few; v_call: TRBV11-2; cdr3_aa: CASSLARTGGNEKLFF; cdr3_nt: TGTGCCAGCAGCTTGGCTCGGACAGGAGGGAATGAAAAACTGTTTTTT
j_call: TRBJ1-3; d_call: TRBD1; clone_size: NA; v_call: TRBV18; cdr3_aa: CASSRTAGTGGGNTIYF; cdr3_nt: TGTGCCAGCTCACGAACCGCCGGGACAGGGGGCGGAAACACCATATATTTT
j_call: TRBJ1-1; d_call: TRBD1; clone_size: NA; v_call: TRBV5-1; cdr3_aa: CASRRQGVETEAFF; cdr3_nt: TGCGCCAGCCGCCGACAGGGGGTAGAGACTGAAGCTTTCTTT